This T cell receptor (beta chain) originates from a study of T cells in Graves' hyperthyroidism and ophthalmopathy. As for the study in general: The blood sample was taken at first diagnosis, before treatment began.

Amplification targeted TCR beta CDR3 regions from RNA transcripts. Researchers ran a first-round RT-PCR on the TCR CDR3 using the HTBI primer set. TCRdb fed the multiplex PCR reads into MiXCR, producing one record per CDR3 protein. Seen here are about 100,000 distinct CDR3 sequences, roughly 15% observed once, and the top ten hold roughly 40%. This clonotype was detected many times. Its antigen remains unidentified. General observations from the study: Most thyroid-expanded clonotypes above 0.001 were also found in blood.

The germline V gene encodes CDR1 LNHDA and CDR2 SQIVND (reference sequence). Trimming cost V 7 bases and J 1 base, with 17 bases left between them. The CDR3 has 16 amino acids. The sequence derives from a woman aged 50 to 60 with Graves' hyperthyroidism. Sequences were obtained from blood. V is TRBV19 and J is TRBJ2-1, with TRBD1 as a possible D gene (6 bases). CDR3 loop: CASNPTGSRSYNEQFF. The CDR3 region has the DNA TGTGCCAGTAATCCCACAGGGAGTAGGTCCTACAATGAGCAGTTCTTC.